This TCR beta chain was captured in a study of T-cell memory formation after mild COVID-19 (dated by TCRdb to the early 2020s). Notes on the research overall: TCR sequence clusters from the two donors were largely donor specific. In two donors, T-cell clones that expanded and contracted after mild COVID-19 were followed by sequencing TCRalpha and TCRbeta repertoires longitudinally. The cohort comprised two young, previously healthy adult volunteers, one female and one male. Broader findings and caveats from the paper: The study covered only a couple of mild cases, and larger cohorts including severe cases with pre-infection samples were considered necessary. Some responding clones were found in pre-infection memory, which suggests that pre-existing cross-reactive memory T cells took part in the SARS-CoV-2 response. Contracting CD4+ clones appeared mostly in the CM and EM memory subsets, whereas CD8+ clones were enriched in EMRA. Clones contracting from day 15 to 85 had balanced CD4/CD8 phenotypes, while a second wave expanding from day 15 to 37 was biased towards CD4+. SARS-CoV-2 specificity of the second-wave clones peaking on day 37 was not confirmed.

Instrument on record: Illumina NovaSeq 6000. cDNA libraries for TCRalpha and TCRbeta were prepared by 5'RACE using constant-segment primers, with sample barcodes and unique molecular identifiers added. RNA was extracted from every sample with Trizol reagent. Libraries were amplified in two PCR steps, with a second sample barcode and Illumina TruSeq adapters added in the second step. Sequencing of the libraries was done on an Illumina NovaSeq, producing 2 x 150 bp paired-end reads. On the study's bioinformatics: With migec v1.2.7, reads were demultiplexed and then collapsed into UMI-guided consensus sequences. Using mixcr v2.1.11, UMI consensuses were aligned to TRA and TRB V and J templates and then assembled into clonotypes. Expanded or contracted clonotypes were those called significant by both edgeR and NoisET, with noise models trained on biological replicates. edgeR calls used a false discovery rate-adjusted p below 0.01 and a log2 fold-change threshold of 1. As an exploratory analysis of dynamics, max-normalized trajectories of the 1000 most abundant clonotypes were examined with PCA combined with hierarchical clustering. The CD4 or CD8 phenotype of responding clones was assigned using the separately sequenced CD4+ and CD8+ repertoires. The public reads were quality trimmed at Q25 with fastp and then assembled into clones with MiXCR by TCRdb, keeping productive beta chains. Every distinct CDR3 protein forms one entry, paired with its most common genes and DNA. V and J calls and clone size were set by TCRdb, not the authors. This sample has around 250,000 distinct CDR3 sequences in its table, and 15% of those were observed once. Around 2.2% of the sample is in the top ten clones.

The CDR3 sequence holds 17 residues, the cysteine and phenylalanine included. Just CDR3 DNA is preserved here, 51 bases in frame from base 1. The germline V gene (reference sequence) yields DFQATT for CDR1 and SNEGSKA for CDR2. The V and J ends are trimmed by 2 bases and 6 bases, leaving 26 bases between them. PBMCs were isolated by Ficoll-Paque density gradient centrifugation. This clonotype was observed a few times. What this receptor recognizes is not known. No base-level quality is on record; no much larger clone is a single base apart. This chain is built from TRBV20-1 and TRBJ2-7; the D region possibly corresponds to TRBD1 (5 bases align). Sequenced sample: PBMCs or a T cell subset sorted from them (not recorded which). This sequence originates from an adult woman who had mild COVID-19 (a few samples of this study predate the infection). The sample titles of this study are shuffled in the database, so cell type and time point are left out; the donor was told from shared clones. The sequence in DNA is TGCAGTGCTAGAATGGTGCTTCGTGGACAAGTGAGGTCCGAGCAGTACTTC. This codes for CSARMVLRGQVRSEQYF.